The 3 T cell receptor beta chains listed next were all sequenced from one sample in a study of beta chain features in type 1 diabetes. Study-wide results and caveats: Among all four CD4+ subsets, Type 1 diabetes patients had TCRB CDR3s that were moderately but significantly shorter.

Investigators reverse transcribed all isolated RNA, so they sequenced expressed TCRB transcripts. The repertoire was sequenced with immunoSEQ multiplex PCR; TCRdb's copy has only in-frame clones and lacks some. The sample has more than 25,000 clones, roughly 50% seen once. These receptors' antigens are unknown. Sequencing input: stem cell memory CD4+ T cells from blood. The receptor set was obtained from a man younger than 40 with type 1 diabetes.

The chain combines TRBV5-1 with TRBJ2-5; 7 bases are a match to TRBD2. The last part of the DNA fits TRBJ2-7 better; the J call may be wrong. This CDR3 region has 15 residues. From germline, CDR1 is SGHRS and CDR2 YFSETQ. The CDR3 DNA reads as TGCGCCAGCCGCCGCTGGACGGGGGAGGGCTACGAGCAGTACTTC. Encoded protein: CASRRWTGEGYEQYF.

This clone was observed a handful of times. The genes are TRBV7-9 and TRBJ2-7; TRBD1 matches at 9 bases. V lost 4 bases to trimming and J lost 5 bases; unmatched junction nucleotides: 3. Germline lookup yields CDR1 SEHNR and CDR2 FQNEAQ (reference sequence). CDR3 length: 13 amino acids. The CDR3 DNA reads TGTGCCAGCAGCTCACAGGGGGCGGACGAGCAGTACTTC. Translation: CASSSQGADEQYF.

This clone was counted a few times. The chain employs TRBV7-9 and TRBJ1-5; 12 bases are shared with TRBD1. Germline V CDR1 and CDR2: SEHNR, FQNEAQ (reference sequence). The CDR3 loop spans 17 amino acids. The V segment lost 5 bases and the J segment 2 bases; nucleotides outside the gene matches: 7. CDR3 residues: CASSPGTGGGGNQPQHF. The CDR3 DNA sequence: TGTGCCAGCAGCCCCGGGACAGGGGGCGGTGGCAATCAGCCCCAGCATTTT.